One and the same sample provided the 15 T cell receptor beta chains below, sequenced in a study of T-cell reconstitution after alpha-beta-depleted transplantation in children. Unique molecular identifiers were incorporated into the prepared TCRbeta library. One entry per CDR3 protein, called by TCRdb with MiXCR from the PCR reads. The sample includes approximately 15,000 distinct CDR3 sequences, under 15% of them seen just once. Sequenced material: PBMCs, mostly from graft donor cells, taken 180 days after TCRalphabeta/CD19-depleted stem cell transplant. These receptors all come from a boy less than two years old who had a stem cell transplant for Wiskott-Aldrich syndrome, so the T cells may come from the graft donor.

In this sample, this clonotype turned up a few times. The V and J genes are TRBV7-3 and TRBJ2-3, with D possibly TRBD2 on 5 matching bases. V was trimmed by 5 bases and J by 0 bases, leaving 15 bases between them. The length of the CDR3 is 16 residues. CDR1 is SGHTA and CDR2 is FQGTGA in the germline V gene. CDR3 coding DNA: TGTGCCAGCAGCGCCGAGTGGGAGCCTAGCACAGATACGCAGTATTTT. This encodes CASSAEWEPSTDTQYF.

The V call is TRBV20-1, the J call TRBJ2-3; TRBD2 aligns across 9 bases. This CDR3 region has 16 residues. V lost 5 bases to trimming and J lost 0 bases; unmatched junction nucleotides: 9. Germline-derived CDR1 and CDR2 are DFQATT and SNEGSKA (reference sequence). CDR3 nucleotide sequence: TGCAGTGCTCCCGATAGCGGGAGCTCCAGCACAGATACGCAGTATTTT. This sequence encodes CSAPDSGSSSTDTQYF.

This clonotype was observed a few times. The CDR3 loop reads CATSVTGNLYEQYF. The CDR3, as DNA: TGTGCCACCAGTGTTACAGGGAATTTGTACGAGCAGTACTTC. The chain joins TRBV24-1 to TRBJ2-7; D might be TRBD1 (6 bases). CDR3 length equals 14 residues. Germline CDR1 reads KGHDR; CDR2 reads SFDVKD. V was clipped by 5 bases and J by 4 bases, with 14 bases between them.

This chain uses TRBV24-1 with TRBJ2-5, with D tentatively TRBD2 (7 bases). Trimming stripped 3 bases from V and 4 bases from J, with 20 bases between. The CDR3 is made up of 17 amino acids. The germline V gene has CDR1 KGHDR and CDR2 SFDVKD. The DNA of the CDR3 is TGTGCCACCAGTGATACCTGGGGGGGCGGGAGAGGAGAGACCCAGTACTTC. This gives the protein CATSDTWGGGRGETQYF.

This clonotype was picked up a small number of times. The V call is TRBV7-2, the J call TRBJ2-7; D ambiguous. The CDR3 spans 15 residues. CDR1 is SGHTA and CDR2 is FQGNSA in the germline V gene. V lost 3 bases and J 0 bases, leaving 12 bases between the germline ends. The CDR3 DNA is TGTGCCAGCAGCTTGGGCTATCCAAGCTCCTACGAGCAGTACTTC. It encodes CASSLGYPSSYEQYF.

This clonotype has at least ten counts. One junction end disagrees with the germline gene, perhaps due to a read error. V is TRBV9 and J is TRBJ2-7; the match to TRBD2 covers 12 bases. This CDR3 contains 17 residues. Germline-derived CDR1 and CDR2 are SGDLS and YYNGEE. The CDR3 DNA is TGTGCCAGCAGCGTAAGCCCCGGACTAGCGGGATCCTCCGAGCAGTACTTC. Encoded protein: CASSVSPGLAGSSEQYF.

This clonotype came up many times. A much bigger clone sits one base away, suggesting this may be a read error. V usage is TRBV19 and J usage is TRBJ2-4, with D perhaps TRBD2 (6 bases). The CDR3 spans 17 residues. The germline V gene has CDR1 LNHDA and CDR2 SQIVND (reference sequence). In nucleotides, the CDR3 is TGTGCCAGTAGTCCAGGAGGGTTGTTGGTCACTGGAAACAGTCAGTACTTC. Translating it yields CASSPGGLLVTGNSQYF.

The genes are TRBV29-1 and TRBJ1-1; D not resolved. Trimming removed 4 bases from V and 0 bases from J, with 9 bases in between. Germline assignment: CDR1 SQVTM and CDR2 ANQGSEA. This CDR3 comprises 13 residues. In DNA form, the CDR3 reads TGCAGCGTTGTCCGCAGGCTGAACACTGAAGCTTTCTTT. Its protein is CSVVRRLNTEAFF.

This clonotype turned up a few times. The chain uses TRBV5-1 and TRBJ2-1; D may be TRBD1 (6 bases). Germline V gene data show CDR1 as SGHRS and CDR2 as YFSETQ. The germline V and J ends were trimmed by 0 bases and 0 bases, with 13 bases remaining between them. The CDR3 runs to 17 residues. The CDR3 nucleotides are TGCGCCAGCAGCTTGGTTTCCGGGACAAGCTCCTACAATGAGCAGTTCTTC. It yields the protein CASSLVSGTSSYNEQFF.

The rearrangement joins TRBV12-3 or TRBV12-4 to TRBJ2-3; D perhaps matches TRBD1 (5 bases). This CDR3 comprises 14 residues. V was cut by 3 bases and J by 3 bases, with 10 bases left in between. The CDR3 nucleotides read TGTGCCAGCAGTTTCAGGGTGAATACAGATACGCAGTATTTT. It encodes CASSFRVNTDTQYF.

The CDR3 bases are TGTGCCAGCAGCTCAAGATTACGGCAGTTCTTC. Translated: CASSSRLRQFF. The chain employs TRBV5-6 and TRBJ2-1; no clear D gene. Trimming took 3 bases from V and 12 from J, leaving 10 bases between them. This CDR3 has 11 amino acids. CDR1 SGHDT and CDR2 YYEEEE come from the germline V gene.

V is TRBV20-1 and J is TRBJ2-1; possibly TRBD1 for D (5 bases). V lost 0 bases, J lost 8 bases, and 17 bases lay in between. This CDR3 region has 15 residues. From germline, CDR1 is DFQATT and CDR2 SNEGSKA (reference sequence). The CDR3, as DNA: TGCAGTGCTAGAGATGGCAGGGCTTGGGATTATGAGCAGTTCTTC. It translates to CSARDGRAWDYEQFF.

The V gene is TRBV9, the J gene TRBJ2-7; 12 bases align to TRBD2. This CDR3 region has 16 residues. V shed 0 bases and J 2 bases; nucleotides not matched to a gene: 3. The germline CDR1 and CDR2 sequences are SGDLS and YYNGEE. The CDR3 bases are TGTGCCAGCAGCGTAGCAGGGACTAGCGGGCCCTACGAGCAGTACTTC. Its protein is CASSVAGTSGPYEQYF.

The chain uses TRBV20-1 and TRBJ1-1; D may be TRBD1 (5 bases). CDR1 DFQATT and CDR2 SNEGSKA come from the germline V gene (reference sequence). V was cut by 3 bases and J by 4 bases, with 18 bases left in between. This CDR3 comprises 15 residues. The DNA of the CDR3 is TGCAGTGCTAGCACCCCCCCCACGAGGGGCACTGAAGCTTTCTTT. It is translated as CSASTPPTRGTEAFF.

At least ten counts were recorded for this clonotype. In nucleotides, the CDR3 is TGTGCCAGCAGTGAATATCTCACGGGACTAGCGGGATTCGAGCAGTACTTC. Translating it yields CASSEYLTGLAGFEQYF. The chain joins TRBV2 to TRBJ2-7; the match to TRBD2 covers 13 bases. The CDR3 runs to 17 residues. In germline, CDR1 is SNHLY, CDR2 FYNNEI. V dropped 2 bases and J dropped 6; count of bases not matched to a gene: 10.